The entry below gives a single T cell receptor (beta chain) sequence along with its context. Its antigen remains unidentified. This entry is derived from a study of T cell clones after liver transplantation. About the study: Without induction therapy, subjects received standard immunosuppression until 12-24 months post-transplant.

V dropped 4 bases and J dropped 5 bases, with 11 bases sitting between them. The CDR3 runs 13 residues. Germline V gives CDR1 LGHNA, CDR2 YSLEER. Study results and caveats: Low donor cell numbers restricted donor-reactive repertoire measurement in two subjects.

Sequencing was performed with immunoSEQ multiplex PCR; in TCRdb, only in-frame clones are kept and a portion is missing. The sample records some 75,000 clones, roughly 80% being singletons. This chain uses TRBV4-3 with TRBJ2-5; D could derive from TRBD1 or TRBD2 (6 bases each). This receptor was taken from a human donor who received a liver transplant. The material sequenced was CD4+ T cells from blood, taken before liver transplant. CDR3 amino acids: CASSLRGGETQYF. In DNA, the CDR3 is TGCGCCAGCAGCCTGAGAGGGGGGGAGACCCAGTACTTC.